This T cell receptor beta chain came from a study of beta chain features in type 1 diabetes. With 5 bases clipped from V and 8 bases from J, the junction kept 8 bases outside the gene matches. The germline V gene has CDR1 SGHVS and CDR2 FNYEAQ. The CDR3 extends over 15 amino acids. Expressed TCRB transcripts were sequenced after all isolated RNA was converted to cDNA. TCRdb's copy holds only in-frame clones and misses some; the assay was immunoSEQ multiplex PCR. The sample shows about 42,000 clones, 50% of them seen only once. The receptor's source is a young woman in good health. This sequence joins TRBV7-6 and TRBJ1-4; 10 bases fit TRBD1. Sequencing was performed on stem cell memory CD4+ T cells from blood. CDR3 bases: TGTGCCAGCAGCGGGGGACAGGGGCTCCGGGAAAAACTGTTTTTT. This encodes CASSGGQGLREKLFF.